These T cell receptor beta chains were read from a single sample in a study of vaccination and CD4 T cells after COVID-19. TCRdb called the PCR reads again in MiXCR, with one record for every CDR3 protein. The table lists about 13,000 distinct CDR3 sequences, roughly 50% of them singletons. What these receptors recognize is not known. The source material was CD4+ T cells from blood, cultured in vitro. The receptors were gathered from a human donor who had recovered from COVID-19. Both conserved end residues are part of each CDR3. A D gene is named only where the DNA matches it firmly. Only part of the rows carry a size: once, few, many, or a class if the clone is expanded.

v_call,cdr3_length,d_call,j_call,clone_size,cdr3_aa,cdr3_nt
TRBV10-3,14,.,TRBJ2-3,few,CAISDTGGTDTQYF,TGTGCCATCAGTGATACCGGCGGCACAGATACGCAGTATTTT
TRBV27,16,.,TRBJ1-1,few,CASSLSRQPPNTEAFF,TGTGCCAGCAGTTTATCACGGCAGCCACCGAACACTGAAGCTTTCTTT
TRBV6-1,15,.,TRBJ1-5,few,CASRPLEGLNQPQHF,TGTGCCAGCAGACCCCTGGAGGGGCTCAATCAGCCCCAGCATTTT
TRBV19,16,TRBD1,TRBJ1-6,.,CASSPRTGWTDSPLHF,TGTGCCAGTAGTCCTCGGACAGGGTGGACAGATTCACCCCTCCACTTT
TRBV6-5,15,.,TRBJ2-7,.,CASSSPRYRPYEQYF,TGTGCCAGCAGTTCTCCGCGGTACAGGCCTTACGAGCAGTACTTC
TRBV30,15,.,TRBJ1-2,.,CAWSVQDYRARGYTF,TGTGCCTGGAGTGTACAGGACTATCGAGCCCGTGGCTACACCTTC
TRBV20-1,13,.,TRBJ1-1,.,CSARRGLRTEAFF,TGCAGTGCTAGGCGAGGGTTGAGAACTGAAGCTTTCTTT
TRBV28,13,.,TRBJ1-1,few,CASRETARVEAFF,TGTGCCAGCAGAGAGACTGCTCGTGTAGAAGCTTTCTTT
TRBV7-6,14,.,TRBJ2-2,few,CASSSDWGTGELFF,TGTGCCAGCAGCTCGGACTGGGGCACCGGGGAGCTGTTTTTT
TRBV7-8,17,.,TRBJ2-1,.,CASSLEKRQGSYNEQFF,TGTGCCAGCAGCTTAGAGAAGCGGCAGGGCTCCTACAATGAGCAGTTCTTC
TRBV5-1,16,.,TRBJ2-1,.,CASSLAVAGPYNEQFF,TGCGCCAGCAGCTTGGCCGTCGCAGGGCCCTACAATGAGCAGTTCTTC
TRBV4-3,20,TRBD2,TRBJ2-4,.,CASSQDFSWREAGAKNIQYF,TGCGCCAGCAGCCAAGATTTTTCTTGGCGGGAGGCGGGGGCCAAAAACATTCAGTACTTC
TRBV28,16,TRBD1,TRBJ2-3,.,CASSPAQGGITDTQYF,TGTGCCAGCAGTCCGGCACAGGGGGGTATCACAGATACGCAGTATTTT
TRBV18,15,.,TRBJ2-7,.,CASPRAGRSSYEQYF,TGTGCCAGCCCGCGGGCCGGACGGAGCTCCTACGAGCAGTACTTC
TRBV7-2,15,.,TRBJ2-3,.,CASSLAVRSTDTQYF,TGTGCCAGCAGCTTAGCCGTCAGAAGCACAGATACGCAGTATTTT
TRBV7-9,14,.,TRBJ1-4,.,CASSSRGAREKLFF,TGTGCCAGCAGCTCCCGAGGGGCTCGAGAAAAACTGTTTTTT
TRBV28,13,.,TRBJ2-7,.,CASSLDPYVEQYF,TGTGCCAGCAGTTTGGATCCCTACGTGGAGCAGTACTTC
TRBV25-1,17,TRBD1,TRBJ1-1,once,CASTRTGTGLGGTEAFF,TGTGCCAGCACCAGAACAGGGACAGGGCTAGGAGGCACTGAAGCTTTCTTT
TRBV6-2/TRBV6-3,15,.,TRBJ1-5,.,CASSPWVSSNQPQHF,TGTGCCAGCAGCCCGTGGGTTAGTAGCAATCAGCCCCAGCATTTT